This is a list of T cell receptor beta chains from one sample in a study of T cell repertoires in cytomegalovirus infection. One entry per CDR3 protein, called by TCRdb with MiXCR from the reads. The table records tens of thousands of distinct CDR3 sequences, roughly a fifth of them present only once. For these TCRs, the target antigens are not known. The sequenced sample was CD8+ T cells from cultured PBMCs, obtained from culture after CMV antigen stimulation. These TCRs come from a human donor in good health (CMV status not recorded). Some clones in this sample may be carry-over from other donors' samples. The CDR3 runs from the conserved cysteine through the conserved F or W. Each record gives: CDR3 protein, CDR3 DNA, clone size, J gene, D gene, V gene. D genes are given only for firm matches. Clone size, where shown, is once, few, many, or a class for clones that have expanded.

cdr3_aa: CASSLGPHGSGYGYTF
cdr3_nt: TGTGCCAGCAGTTTGGGACCCCACGGAAGCGGCTATGGCTACACCTTC
clone_size: NA
j_call: TRBJ1-2
d_call: NA
v_call: TRBV28

cdr3_aa: CASSSTGGEYGYTF
cdr3_nt: TGTGCCAGCAGCTCCACAGGGGGCGAATATGGCTACACCTTC
clone_size: few
j_call: TRBJ1-2
d_call: TRBD1
v_call: TRBV7-3

cdr3_aa: CASSPPLAGVTLSSYNEQFF
cdr3_nt: TGTGCCAGTAGTCCGCCACTAGCGGGAGTTACACTGAGCTCCTACAATGAGCAGTTCTTC
clone_size: few
j_call: TRBJ2-1
d_call: TRBD2
v_call: TRBV19

cdr3_aa: CASSHSGQRNYGYTF
cdr3_nt: TGTGCCAGCAGCCACTCGGGACAGAGAAACTATGGCTACACCTTC
clone_size: NA
j_call: TRBJ1-2
d_call: TRBD1
v_call: TRBV14

cdr3_aa: CASSLARGTPKSYEQYF
cdr3_nt: TGTGCCAGCAGCTTGGCTCGAGGGACTCCCAAATCCTACGAGCAGTACTTC
clone_size: NA
j_call: TRBJ2-7
d_call: NA
v_call: TRBV7-8

cdr3_aa: CASSYLSGGETQYF
cdr3_nt: TGTGCCAGCAGTTACCTATCCGGCGGGGAGACCCAGTACTTC
clone_size: few
j_call: TRBJ2-5
d_call: NA
v_call: TRBV6-2/TRBV6-3

cdr3_aa: CASTRQGQGALGYTF
cdr3_nt: TGTGCCAGCACGCGACAGGGACAGGGGGCGCTGGGCTACACCTTC
clone_size: few
j_call: TRBJ1-2
d_call: TRBD1
v_call: TRBV7-2

cdr3_aa: CASSLGQRNQPQHF
cdr3_nt: TGTGCCAGCAGTTTGGGACAGCGCAATCAGCCCCAGCATTTT
clone_size: NA
j_call: TRBJ1-5
d_call: TRBD1
v_call: TRBV7-9

cdr3_aa: CSVLLAEAFF
cdr3_nt: TGCAGCGTCCTACTCGCGGAAGCTTTCTTT
clone_size: few
j_call: TRBJ1-1
d_call: NA
v_call: TRBV29-1

cdr3_aa: CASSREINEQFF
cdr3_nt: TGTGCCAGCAGCCGAGAGATCAATGAGCAGTTCTTC
clone_size: many
j_call: TRBJ2-1
d_call: NA
v_call: TRBV12-3/TRBV12-4

cdr3_aa: CASSSTESNQPQHF
cdr3_nt: TGTGCCAGCAGCTCGACAGAGAGCAATCAGCCCCAGCATTTT
clone_size: few
j_call: TRBJ1-5
d_call: NA
v_call: TRBV7-9

cdr3_aa: CATPRRGRGELFF
cdr3_nt: TGTGCCACCCCCCGGAGGGGGCGGGGGGAGCTGTTTTTT
clone_size: few
j_call: TRBJ2-2
d_call: NA
v_call: TRBV7-2

cdr3_aa: CASSLTGQSYEQYF
cdr3_nt: TGTGCCAGCAGCTTAACGGGACAGAGCTACGAGCAGTACTTC
clone_size: NA
j_call: TRBJ2-7
d_call: TRBD1
v_call: TRBV7-9

cdr3_aa: CATSAGQGTYTEAFF
cdr3_nt: TGTGCCACCAGTGCAGGCCAGGGCACCTACACTGAAGCTTTCTTT
clone_size: NA
j_call: TRBJ1-1
d_call: NA
v_call: TRBV24-1

cdr3_aa: CASSQEGGYRGSTDTQYF
cdr3_nt: TGCGCCAGCAGCCAAGAAGGGGGTTACAGGGGGAGCACAGATACGCAGTATTTT
clone_size: few
j_call: TRBJ2-3
d_call: TRBD1
v_call: TRBV4-3

cdr3_aa: CASSIPGGLEAFF
cdr3_nt: TGTGCCAGCAGTATCCCCGGGGGTCTTGAAGCTTTCTTT
clone_size: NA
j_call: TRBJ1-1
d_call: NA
v_call: TRBV12-3/TRBV12-4

cdr3_aa: CASDASGGNGELFF
cdr3_nt: TGCGCCAGCGACGCTAGCGGGGGGAACGGGGAGCTGTTTTTT
clone_size: NA
j_call: TRBJ2-2
d_call: TRBD2
v_call: TRBV10-2

cdr3_aa: CASSPEAGITYEQYF
cdr3_nt: TGTGCCAGCAGCCCCGAGGCTGGGATCACCTACGAGCAGTACTTC
clone_size: NA
j_call: TRBJ2-7
d_call: NA
v_call: TRBV7-6

cdr3_aa: CASSPGLLNTEAFF
cdr3_nt: TGTGCCAGCAGTCCCGGACTGCTGAACACTGAAGCTTTCTTT
clone_size: NA
j_call: TRBJ1-1
d_call: NA
v_call: TRBV27

cdr3_aa: CASSLGRQGTAYNEQFF
cdr3_nt: TGTGCCAGCAGTTTAGGTCGACAGGGCACGGCCTACAATGAGCAGTTCTTC
clone_size: few
j_call: TRBJ2-1
d_call: TRBD1
v_call: TRBV27

cdr3_aa: CASSLVSGAYEQYF
cdr3_nt: TGTGCCAGCAGCTTAGTCTCAGGAGCCTACGAGCAGTACTTC
clone_size: NA
j_call: TRBJ2-7
d_call: NA
v_call: TRBV7-2

cdr3_aa: CASSPTGPPYEQYF
cdr3_nt: TGTGCCAGCAGCCCGACAGGGCCCCCCTACGAGCAGTACTTC
clone_size: few
j_call: TRBJ2-7
d_call: TRBD1
v_call: TRBV6-5

cdr3_aa: CASSLSDAYGYTF
cdr3_nt: TGTGCCAGCAGTTTATCGGACGCATATGGCTACACCTTC
clone_size: NA
j_call: TRBJ1-2
d_call: NA
v_call: TRBV27

cdr3_aa: CASSSLTGAGDTIYF
cdr3_nt: TGTGCCAGCAGCTCCCTGACAGGGGCTGGCGACACCATATATTTT
clone_size: NA
j_call: TRBJ1-3
d_call: TRBD1
v_call: TRBV7-2

cdr3_aa: CASSLVGGSYNEQFF
cdr3_nt: TGTGCCAGCAGCTTAGTTGGCGGGTCATACAATGAGCAGTTCTTC
clone_size: few
j_call: TRBJ2-1
d_call: NA
v_call: TRBV7-8

cdr3_aa: CAWSLPDRLGGNTEAFF
cdr3_nt: TGTGCCTGGAGCCTCCCGGACAGGCTGGGGGGGAACACTGAAGCTTTCTTT
clone_size: NA
j_call: TRBJ1-1
d_call: TRBD1
v_call: TRBV30

cdr3_aa: CASSHLLIPQFF
cdr3_nt: TGTGCCAGCAGTCACCTCTTGATCCCCCAGTTCTTC
clone_size: NA
j_call: TRBJ2-1
d_call: NA
v_call: TRBV6-2/TRBV6-3

cdr3_aa: CASSIEGNEQYF
cdr3_nt: TGTGCCAGCAGTATTGAGGGGAACGAGCAGTACTTC
clone_size: NA
j_call: TRBJ2-7
d_call: NA
v_call: TRBV12-3/TRBV12-4

cdr3_aa: CASSQLAGGVLAKNIQYF
cdr3_nt: TGTGCCAGCAGCCAACTCGCTGGGGGGGTCCTAGCCAAAAACATTCAGTACTTC
clone_size: NA
j_call: TRBJ2-4
d_call: TRBD2
v_call: TRBV7-2

cdr3_aa: CASSTHRGPNTEAFF
cdr3_nt: TGTGCCAGCAGCACACACAGGGGGCCGAACACTGAAGCTTTCTTT
clone_size: NA
j_call: TRBJ1-1
d_call: TRBD1
v_call: TRBV9

cdr3_aa: CASIVDTDPYEQYF
cdr3_nt: TGTGCCAGCATCGTTGACACGGACCCCTACGAGCAGTACTTC
clone_size: NA
j_call: TRBJ2-7
d_call: NA
v_call: TRBV7-9

cdr3_aa: CASSSLRAGGPSTDTQYF
cdr3_nt: TGTGCCAGCAGCTCCCTCCGGGCGGGGGGCCCGAGCACAGATACGCAGTATTTT
clone_size: NA
j_call: TRBJ2-3
d_call: TRBD2
v_call: TRBV7-4

cdr3_aa: CASSPSGGAPDTQYF
cdr3_nt: TGTGCCAGCAGCCCCAGCGGGGGGGCCCCAGATACGCAGTATTTT
clone_size: NA
j_call: TRBJ2-3
d_call: TRBD2
v_call: TRBV7-8

cdr3_aa: CASSLVEVSANNNQPQHF
cdr3_nt: TGTGCCAGCAGTTTAGTCGAAGTCTCCGCTAATAACAATCAGCCCCAGCATTTT
clone_size: few
j_call: TRBJ1-5
d_call: NA
v_call: TRBV28

cdr3_aa: CASSLARTGGNSPLHF
cdr3_nt: TGTGCCAGCAGCTTAGCGCGGACAGGCGGAAATTCACCCCTCCACTTT
clone_size: NA
j_call: TRBJ1-6
d_call: TRBD1
v_call: TRBV7-9

cdr3_aa: CSASPTPWGQGPGELFF
cdr3_nt: TGCAGTGCTAGTCCCACCCCGTGGGGGCAAGGCCCCGGGGAGCTGTTTTTT
clone_size: NA
j_call: TRBJ2-2
d_call: NA
v_call: TRBV20-1

cdr3_aa: CASSGSGGAWGELFF
cdr3_nt: TGTGCCAGCAGCGGTAGCGGGGGGGCCTGGGGGGAGCTGTTTTTT
clone_size: NA
j_call: TRBJ2-2
d_call: TRBD2
v_call: TRBV9

cdr3_aa: CASSLGRSYEQYF
cdr3_nt: TGTGCCAGCAGTTTAGGCAGGAGCTACGAGCAGTACTTC
clone_size: few
j_call: TRBJ2-7
d_call: NA
v_call: TRBV27

cdr3_aa: CASSLGNQGQPQHF
cdr3_nt: TGTGCCAGCAGCTTAGGGAACCAGGGTCAGCCCCAGCATTTT
clone_size: NA
j_call: TRBJ1-5
d_call: NA
v_call: TRBV7-2

cdr3_aa: CASTLQGTNEKLFF
cdr3_nt: TGCGCCAGCACCTTACAGGGGACTAATGAAAAACTGTTTTTT
clone_size: NA
j_call: TRBJ1-4
d_call: TRBD1
v_call: TRBV4-1

cdr3_aa: CASSQEDRGNEQFF
cdr3_nt: TGCGCCAGCAGCCAAGAGGACAGGGGCAATGAGCAGTTCTTC
clone_size: NA
j_call: TRBJ2-1
d_call: TRBD1
v_call: TRBV4-1

cdr3_aa: CASSFRFIEAFF
cdr3_nt: TGTGCCAGCAGCTTCCGGTTTATTGAAGCTTTCTTT
clone_size: few
j_call: TRBJ1-1
d_call: NA
v_call: TRBV7-2

cdr3_aa: CASSWTTDRTEAFF
cdr3_nt: TGTGCCAGCAGTTGGACAACGGATCGCACTGAAGCTTTCTTT
clone_size: few
j_call: TRBJ1-1
d_call: NA
v_call: TRBV7-9

cdr3_aa: CASSPFWGASNQPQHF
cdr3_nt: TGCGCCAGCAGTCCTTTTTGGGGAGCTAGCAATCAGCCCCAGCATTTT
clone_size: NA
j_call: TRBJ1-5
d_call: NA
v_call: TRBV4-3

cdr3_aa: CASSLGTGIEKLFF
cdr3_nt: TGTGCCAGCAGCTTAGGAACAGGGATTGAAAAACTGTTTTTT
clone_size: few
j_call: TRBJ1-4
d_call: NA
v_call: TRBV7-9

cdr3_aa: CASSSRASGNSSYEQYF
cdr3_nt: TGTGCCAGCAGCTCGAGAGCATCAGGCAATAGCTCCTACGAGCAGTACTTC
clone_size: few
j_call: TRBJ2-7
d_call: NA
v_call: TRBV7-9

cdr3_aa: CASSLRIGTEETQYF
cdr3_nt: TGTGCCAGCAGCCTAAGAATTGGGACAGAAGAGACCCAGTACTTC
clone_size: few
j_call: TRBJ2-5
d_call: TRBD1
v_call: TRBV7-9

cdr3_aa: CASSFYYASPQQFF
cdr3_nt: TGTGCCAGCAGCTTTTATTACGCCTCCCCACAGCAGTTCTTC
clone_size: NA
j_call: TRBJ2-1
d_call: NA
v_call: TRBV11-2

cdr3_aa: CSVRVSGRDQPQHF
cdr3_nt: TGCAGCGTTCGGGTATCAGGAAGGGATCAGCCCCAGCATTTT
clone_size: few
j_call: TRBJ1-5
d_call: NA
v_call: TRBV29-1

cdr3_aa: CASRRTGSGEQYF
cdr3_nt: TGTGCCAGCAGGCGGACAGGATCAGGCGAGCAGTACTTC
clone_size: many
j_call: TRBJ2-7
d_call: TRBD1
v_call: TRBV11-1

cdr3_aa: CASSLGLAERDSTDTQYF
cdr3_nt: TGTGCCAGCAGCCTGGGACTAGCGGAGCGCGACTCCACAGATACGCAGTATTTT
clone_size: NA
j_call: TRBJ2-3
d_call: TRBD2
v_call: TRBV6-2/TRBV6-3

cdr3_aa: CASSEERKGSEQYF
cdr3_nt: TGTGCCAGCAGTGAAGAGCGAAAGGGCTCCGAGCAGTACTTC
clone_size: few
j_call: TRBJ2-7
d_call: NA
v_call: TRBV2

cdr3_aa: CASSTGEGLAGSTDTQYF
cdr3_nt: TGTGCCAGCAGCACCGGGGAGGGTTTGGCGGGGAGCACAGATACGCAGTATTTT
clone_size: NA
j_call: TRBJ2-3
d_call: TRBD2
v_call: TRBV5-6

cdr3_aa: CASSQDLGQPQHF
cdr3_nt: TGCGCCAGCAGCCAAGATCTGGGTCAGCCCCAGCATTTT
clone_size: NA
j_call: TRBJ1-5
d_call: NA
v_call: TRBV4-1

cdr3_aa: CASSPLLGGDSGNTIYF
cdr3_nt: TGTGCCAGCAGCCCTCTCTTGGGCGGAGACTCTGGAAACACCATATATTTT
clone_size: NA
j_call: TRBJ1-3
d_call: NA
v_call: TRBV7-6

cdr3_aa: CASSLGDGPGEQYF
cdr3_nt: TGTGCCAGCAGCTTAGGGGACGGGCCCGGCGAGCAGTACTTC
clone_size: few
j_call: TRBJ2-7
d_call: NA
v_call: TRBV7-8

cdr3_aa: CASSSGLAGYNEQFF
cdr3_nt: TGTGCCAGCAGTTCCGGACTAGCTGGGTACAATGAGCAGTTCTTC
clone_size: NA
j_call: TRBJ2-1
d_call: TRBD2
v_call: TRBV7-9

cdr3_aa: CASSLVGGPADTQYF
cdr3_nt: TGTGCCAGCAGCTTAGTGGGGGGGCCCGCAGATACGCAGTATTTT
clone_size: NA
j_call: TRBJ2-3
d_call: NA
v_call: TRBV7-6

cdr3_aa: CASKVEGIGAGELFF
cdr3_nt: TGTGCCAGCAAGGTTGAGGGCATCGGCGCCGGGGAGCTGTTTTTT
clone_size: NA
j_call: TRBJ2-2
d_call: NA
v_call: TRBV28

cdr3_aa: CASIGGNTEAFF
cdr3_nt: TGTGCCAGTATCGGAGGGAACACTGAAGCTTTCTTT
clone_size: NA
j_call: TRBJ1-1
d_call: NA
v_call: TRBV19